The rows below give T cell receptor beta chains drawn from one sample of a study of blood T cell repertoires in COVID-19. TCRdb's copy holds only in-frame clones and misses some; the assay was immunoSEQ multiplex PCR. The sample holds about 150,000 clones; around 83% are singletons and the top ten take 13%. Sequenced: peripheral blood. The receptors originated from a man aged 70 or older who had recovered from COVID-19. Both conserved end residues are part of each CDR3. Each record gives: D gene, V gene, clone size, J gene, CDR3 protein, CDR3 DNA. A D gene is named only where the DNA matches it firmly. A clone size is listed for some rows: how often the clone was seen (once, few, many), or a class if it is expanded.

D: NA
V: TRBV20-1
size: once
J: TRBJ2-3
CDR3: CSASLSGNTDTQYF
DNA: TGCAGTGCTAGTCTTTCCGGGAACACAGATACGCAGTATTTT

D: TRBD2
V: TRBV15
size: NA
J: TRBJ2-7
CDR3: CATSRDLAGGGEQYF
DNA: TGTGCCACCAGCAGAGATCTCGCGGGGGGAGGCGAGCAGTACTTC

D: NA
V: TRBV5-4
size: NA
J: TRBJ2-5
CDR3: CASRIGQKETQYF
DNA: TGTGCCAGCAGAATTGGGCAGAAAGAGACCCAGTACTTC

D: NA
V: TRBV19
size: NA
J: TRBJ2-6
CDR3: CASRSPGQTSSGANVLTF
DNA: TGTGCCAGTAGGAGTCCGGGACAGACTAGCTCTGGGGCCAACGTCCTGACTTTC

D: TRBD1
V: TRBV6-2/TRBV6-3
size: once
J: TRBJ1-5
CDR3: CASSPVGTGQHNQPQHF
DNA: TGTGCCAGCAGTCCAGTAGGGACAGGGCAACACAATCAGCCCCAGCATTTT

D: NA
V: TRBV6-5
size: few
J: TRBJ1-5
CDR3: CASRREARSDQPQHF
DNA: TGTGCCAGCAGACGCGAGGCGAGGAGTGATCAGCCCCAGCATTTT

D: NA
V: TRBV9
size: NA
J: TRBJ1-5
CDR3: CASSPGLEDSPQHF
DNA: TGTGCCAGCAGCCCTGGACTGGAAGATTCTCCCCAGCATTTT

D: TRBD2
V: TRBV25-1
size: NA
J: TRBJ2-3
CDR3: CASSRTSGGTDTQYF
DNA: TGTGCCAGCAGTAGGACTAGCGGGGGCACAGATACGCAGTATTTT

D: NA
V: TRBV3-1/TRBV3-2
size: once
J: TRBJ2-1
CDR3: CASSQDRLGVYYNEQFF
DNA: TGTGCCAGCAGCCAAGATCGGCTCGGGGTTTACTACAATGAGCAGTTCTTC

D: TRBD1
V: TRBV5-1
size: NA
J: TRBJ2-1
CDR3: CASSLRPDRAGEQFF
DNA: TGCGCCAGCAGCTTGAGGCCGGACAGGGCAGGTGAGCAGTTCTTC

D: NA
V: TRBV5-4
size: NA
J: TRBJ1-4
CDR3: CASSLGTEVGNEKLFF
DNA: TGTGCCAGCAGCTTGGGGACAGAAGTGGGAAACGAAAAACTGTTTTTT

D: NA
V: TRBV5-4
size: NA
J: TRBJ2-3
CDR3: CASSLWLVGGTDTQYF
DNA: TGTGCCAGCAGCTTGTGGCTAGTCGGAGGCACAGATACGCAGTATTTT

D: NA
V: TRBV6-2/TRBV6-3
size: few
J: TRBJ2-7
CDR3: CASSYEHGLALSYEQYF
DNA: TGTGCCAGCAGTTACGAGCATGGGCTAGCGTTATCCTACGAGCAGTACTTC

D: TRBD2
V: TRBV15
size: NA
J: TRBJ2-1
CDR3: CATSIAGGPYNEQFF
DNA: TGTGCCACCAGCATAGCGGGAGGGCCGTACAATGAGCAGTTCTTC

D: NA
V: TRBV28
size: NA
J: TRBJ2-3
CDR3: CASSFALSASTDTQYF
DNA: TGTGCCAGCAGCTTTGCTTTGAGCGCTAGCACAGATACGCAGTATTTT

D: TRBD1
V: TRBV6-5
size: NA
J: TRBJ2-7
CDR3: CASSWPGTGGNEQYF
DNA: TGTGCCAGCAGTTGGCCCGGGACAGGGGGGAACGAGCAGTACTTC

D: NA
V: TRBV5-1
size: NA
J: TRBJ2-6
CDR3: CASSLALGANVLTF
DNA: TGCGCCAGCAGCTTGGCCCTCGGGGCCAACGTCCTGACTTTC

D: TRBD2
V: TRBV30
size: NA
J: TRBJ2-1
CDR3: CAWSVLAGFQFF
DNA: TGTGCCTGGAGTGTACTAGCGGGATTTCAGTTCTTC

D: TRBD2
V: TRBV10-1
size: NA
J: TRBJ2-3
CDR3: CASSKGLAGGGSTDTQYF
DNA: TGCGCCAGCAGTAAGGGACTAGCGGGAGGCGGTAGCACAGATACGCAGTATTTT

D: TRBD2
V: TRBV6-2/TRBV6-3
size: NA
J: TRBJ2-1
CDR3: CASCRVGSGRNEQFF
DNA: TGTGCCAGCTGCCGGGTAGGGAGCGGGAGGAATGAGCAGTTCTTC

D: TRBD1
V: TRBV6-5
size: NA
J: TRBJ1-3
CDR3: CASRQGFSGNTIYF
DNA: TGTGCCAGCAGACAGGGGTTCTCTGGAAACACCATATATTTT

D: TRBD1
V: TRBV4-1
size: NA
J: TRBJ1-5
CDR3: CASRPTGAGNQPQHF
DNA: TGCGCCAGCCGGCCGACAGGGGCGGGCAATCAGCCCCAGCATTTT

D: TRBD2
V: TRBV11-1
size: NA
J: TRBJ2-5
CDR3: CASSFNIGGGGETQYF
DNA: TGTGCCAGCAGCTTCAATATCGGGGGGGGAGGAGAGACCCAGTACTTC

D: NA
V: TRBV19
size: NA
J: TRBJ1-4
CDR3: CASTPGGRPNEKLFF
DNA: TGTGCCAGTACCCCGGGGGGGAGGCCCAATGAAAAACTGTTTTTT

D: TRBD1
V: TRBV5-4
size: few
J: TRBJ1-4
CDR3: CASSFGSPGTGIGKLFF
DNA: TGTGCCAGCAGCTTCGGTTCCCCCGGGACAGGGATCGGAAAACTGTTTTTT

D: NA
V: TRBV5-1
size: NA
J: TRBJ2-3
CDR3: CASSESGDTQYF
DNA: TGCGCCAGCAGCGAATCGGGAGATACGCAGTATTTT

D: NA
V: TRBV28
size: NA
J: TRBJ1-6
CDR3: CASSLVRADLHPLHF
DNA: TGTGCCAGCAGTTTAGTGAGGGCAGATCTTCATCCCCTCCACTTT

D: NA
V: TRBV7-9
size: NA
J: TRBJ2-7
CDR3: CASSLTVDPSYEQYF
DNA: TGTGCCAGCAGCTTGACAGTGGACCCGAGTTACGAGCAGTACTTC

D: TRBD1
V: TRBV5-1
size: NA
J: TRBJ2-1
CDR3: CASSFRQGVGNEQFF
DNA: TGCGCCAGCAGCTTTCGACAGGGGGTAGGAAATGAGCAGTTCTTC

D: TRBD2
V: TRBV10-3
size: NA
J: TRBJ2-7
CDR3: CAISSSAGVSEQYF
DNA: TGTGCCATCAGCTCCTCGGCGGGAGTATCCGAGCAGTACTTC

D: NA
V: TRBV29-1
size: NA
J: TRBJ2-2
CDR3: CSVNRPGTHTGELFF
DNA: TGCAGCGTTAATAGACCCGGGACTCACACCGGGGAGCTGTTTTTT